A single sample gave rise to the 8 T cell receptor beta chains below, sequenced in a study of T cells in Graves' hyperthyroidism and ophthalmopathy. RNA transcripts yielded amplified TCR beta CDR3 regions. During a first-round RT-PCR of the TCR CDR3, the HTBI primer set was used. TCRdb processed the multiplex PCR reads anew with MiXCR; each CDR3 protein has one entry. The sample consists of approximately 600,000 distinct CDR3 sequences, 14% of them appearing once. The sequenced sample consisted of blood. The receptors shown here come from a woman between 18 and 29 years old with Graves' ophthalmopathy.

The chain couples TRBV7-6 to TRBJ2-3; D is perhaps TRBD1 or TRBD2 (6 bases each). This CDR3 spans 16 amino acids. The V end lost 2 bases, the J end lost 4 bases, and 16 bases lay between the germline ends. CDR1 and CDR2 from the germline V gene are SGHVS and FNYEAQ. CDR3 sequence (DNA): TGTGCCAGCAGCTTAAGTTTGGGGGGCCAAGCAGATACGCAGTATTTT. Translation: CASSLSLGGQADTQYF.

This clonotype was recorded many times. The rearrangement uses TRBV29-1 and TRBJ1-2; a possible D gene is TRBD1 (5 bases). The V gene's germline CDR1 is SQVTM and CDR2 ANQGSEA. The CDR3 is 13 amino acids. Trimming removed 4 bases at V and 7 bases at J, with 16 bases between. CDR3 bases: TGCAGCGTTGTTATGGGGCAGGATGGTGGCTACACCTTC. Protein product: CSVVMGQDGGYTF.

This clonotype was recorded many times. For the CDR3, the DNA is TGCAGTGCAACGGGACTAGCGGACGGGGAGACCCAGTACTTC. Translated, it gives CSATGLADGETQYF. This sequence joins TRBV20-1 and TRBJ2-5, with 11 positions matching TRBD2. The CDR3 sequence is 14 residues long. CDR1 is DFQATT and CDR2 is SNEGSKA in the germline V gene (reference sequence). V was clipped by 6 bases and J by 5 bases; unmatched bases: 8.

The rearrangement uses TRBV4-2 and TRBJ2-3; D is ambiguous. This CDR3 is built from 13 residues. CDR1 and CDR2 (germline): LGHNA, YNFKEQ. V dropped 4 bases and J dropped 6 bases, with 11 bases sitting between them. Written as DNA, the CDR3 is TGTGCCAGCAGCCGACAAATAGAGGATACGCAGTATTTT. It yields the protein CASSRQIEDTQYF.

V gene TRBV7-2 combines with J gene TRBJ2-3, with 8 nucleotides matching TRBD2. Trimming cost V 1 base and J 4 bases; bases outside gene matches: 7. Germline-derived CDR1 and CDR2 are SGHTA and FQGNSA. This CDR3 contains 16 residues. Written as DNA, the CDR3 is TGTGCCAGCAGCTTAGTGGAGAGCGGGAGCTCAGATACGCAGTATTTT. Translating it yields CASSLVESGSSDTQYF.

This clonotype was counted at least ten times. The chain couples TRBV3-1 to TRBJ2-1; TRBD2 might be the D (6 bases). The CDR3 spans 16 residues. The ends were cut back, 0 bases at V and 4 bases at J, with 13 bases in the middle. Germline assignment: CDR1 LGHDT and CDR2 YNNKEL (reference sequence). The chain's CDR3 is CASSQEGGGRYNEQFF. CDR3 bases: TGTGCCAGCAGCCAAGAGGGTGGAGGGCGGTACAATGAGCAGTTCTTC.

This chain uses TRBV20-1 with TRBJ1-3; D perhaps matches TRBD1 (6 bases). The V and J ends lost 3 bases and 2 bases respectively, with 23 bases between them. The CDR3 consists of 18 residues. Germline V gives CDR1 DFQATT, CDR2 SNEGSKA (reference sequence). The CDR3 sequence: CSARSPATGPHPGNTIYF. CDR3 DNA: TGCAGTGCTAGGAGTCCTGCCACAGGGCCCCATCCTGGAAACACCATATATTTT.

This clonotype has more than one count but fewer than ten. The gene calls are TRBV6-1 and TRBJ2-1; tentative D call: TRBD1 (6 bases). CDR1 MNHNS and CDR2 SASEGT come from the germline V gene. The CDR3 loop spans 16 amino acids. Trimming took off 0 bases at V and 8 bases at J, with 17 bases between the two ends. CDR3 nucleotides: TGTGCCAGCAGTGAAGCAAATAGACAGGTGGGGGATGAGCAGTTCTTC. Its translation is CASSEANRQVGDEQFF.